This TCR beta chain was sequenced in a study of blood T cell repertoires in COVID-19. The V and J ends lost 3 bases and 7 bases, in that order; junction bases with no gene match: 16. The CDR3 spans 18 residues. CDR1 and CDR2 (germline): KGHSH, LQKENI. The authors' processing: Cell counts per sample came from amplifying reference gene primers. The repertoire was sequenced with immunoSEQ multiplex PCR; TCRdb's copy has only in-frame clones and lacks some. D and trimming were read from the DNA, whereas the V and J calls and clone size are those reported in that table. The sample includes some 260,000 clones, under 90% of them seen just once.

The rearrangement links TRBV18 to TRBJ2-2; 8 bases are a match to TRBD2. The sample consisted of peripheral blood. The sequence was obtained from a woman between 18 and 29 years old with acute or convalescent COVID-19. CDR3 DNA: TGTGCCAGCTCACCCCTGCCCGGCCAGCGGGAGTTTATCGGGGAGCTGTTTTTT. It translates to CASSPLPGQREFIGELFF.